The following is a TCR beta chain sequence with its context. In the original analysis: Amplification of reference gene primers provided the estimated nucleated cell counts. Sequencing was performed with immunoSEQ multiplex PCR; in TCRdb, only in-frame clones are kept and a portion is missing. V, J and clone size reflect that table, while D and trimming were determined from the DNA. Among 150,000 to 200,000 clones listed, 90% were seen once. This specimen belongs to a study of blood T cell repertoires in COVID-19. Study-wide background: Sources were T cells, B-cell-depleted T cells, or PBMCs; the material itself was cDNA or gDNA.

Germline V gene data show CDR1 as SGHVS and CDR2 as FQNEAQ. The CDR3 length is 14 residues. J gave up 7 bases and V 5 bases, and 6 bases lay outside the gene matches. The receptor was isolated from a man aged 60 to 75 with active or convalescent COVID-19. The sample consisted of peripheral blood. V and J are TRBV7-8 and TRBJ2-3; 10 positions match TRBD2. CDR3 sequence: CASSPGTSVNTQYF. CDR3 bases: TGTGCCAGCAGCCCCGGGACTAGCGTAAATACGCAGTATTTT.